The 10 T cell receptor beta chains below were found in one sample sequenced in a study of blood T cell repertoires in COVID-19. Libraries were prepared by immunoSEQ multiplex PCR; TCRdb keeps only in-frame clonotypes and omits some of them. The table lists around 140,000 clones, 80% of them singletons. The specimen sequenced was peripheral blood. The origin of the receptors is a man aged 70 or older who had recovered from COVID-19.

J is TRBJ2-5 and V is TRBV29-1; 9 bases align to TRBD1. Looked up from germline, CDR1 is SQVTM and CDR2 is ANQGSEA. The length of the CDR3 is 14 residues. V lost 7 bases to trimming and J lost 5 bases; unmatched junction nucleotides: 11. CDR3 residues: CSASGQGPSETQYF. In DNA, the CDR3 is TGCAGCGCTTCCGGACAGGGGCCCTCGGAGACCCAGTACTTC. The full variable domain, completed using reference TRBV29-1 and TRBJ2-5, is SAVISQKPSRDICQRGTSLTIQCQVDSQVTMMFWYRQQPGQSLTLIATANQGSEATYESGFVIDKFPISRPNLTFSTLTVSNMSPEDSSIYLCSASGQGPSETQYFGPGTRLLVL.

This chain connects TRBV27 to TRBJ2-7, with 15 bases that match TRBD2. The CDR3 is 18 residues long. Trimming removed 0 bases from V and 5 bases from J; junction bases left unmatched: 8. Germline V gives CDR1 MNHEY, CDR2 SMNVEV (reference sequence). In nucleotides, the CDR3 is TGTGCCAGCAGTTTATCCCGCCGCGGGACTAGCGGGAGGAACGAGCAGTACTTC. Amino acids: CASSLSRRGTSGRNEQYF.

This chain uses TRBV14 with TRBJ2-7; 8 bases match TRBD1. This CDR3 comprises 14 residues. The V segment lost 4 bases and the J segment 2 bases; nucleotides outside the gene matches: 4. The germline CDR1 and CDR2 sequences are SGHDN and FVKESK. The CDR3: CASSRTGPTYEQYF. In DNA form, the CDR3 reads TGTGCCAGCAGCCGGACAGGGCCCACCTACGAGCAGTACTTC.

This clone was seen a handful of times. The chain combines TRBV19 with TRBJ2-7; 8 bases line up with TRBD1. The germline V gene has CDR1 LNHDA and CDR2 SQIVND (reference sequence). V dropped 10 bases and J dropped 2; count of bases not matched to a gene: 7. The CDR3 sequence is 13 residues long. CDR3 residues: CATLDRVTYEQYF. DNA of the CDR3: TGTGCCACCTTGGACAGGGTAACCTACGAGCAGTACTTC.

The V gene is TRBV19, the J gene TRBJ2-2; no definite D call. Germline V lookup: CDR1 LNHDA, CDR2 SQIVND (reference sequence). The CDR3 spans 15 residues. V gave up 6 bases and J gave up 0 bases, with 11 bases separating them. The CDR3 protein is CASRGGVANTGELFF. CDR3 nucleotides: TGTGCCAGTAGGGGTGGAGTCGCGAACACCGGGGAGCTGTTTTTT.

The rearrangement joins TRBV29-1 to TRBJ2-3, with 11 bases fitting TRBD1. Losses at the gene ends were 6 bases for V and 4 bases for J; bases not matched to a gene: 15. From germline, CDR1 is SQVTM and CDR2 ANQGSEA. This CDR3 contains 17 residues. The CDR3, as DNA: TGCAGCGTCCAATTTCCCACCGGGACAGGGGGACCAGATACGCAGTATTTT. Translation gives CSVQFPTGTGGPDTQYF.

V is TRBV7-9 and J is TRBJ2-2, with unresolved D. V lost 1 base and J 10 bases, leaving 7 bases between the germline ends. This CDR3 comprises 12 residues. CDR1 and CDR2 from the germline V gene are SEHNR and FQNEAQ (reference sequence). CDR3 residues: CASSLEMAELFF. CDR3 sequence (DNA): TGTGCCAGCAGCTTAGAGATGGCGGAGCTGTTTTTT. Filled out from reference TRBV7-9 and TRBJ2-2, the complete variable domain reads DTGVSQNPRHKITKRGQNVTFRCDPISEHNRLYWYRQTLGQGPEFLTYFQNEAQLEKSRLLSDRFSAERPKGSFSTLEIQRTEQGDSAMYLCASSLEMAELFFGEGSRLTVL.

This clone was seen a few times. Relative to the germline gene, one junction end is altered; a read error may explain this. The rearrangement uses TRBV11-3 and TRBJ2-1; the match to TRBD2 covers 13 bases. The V gene's germline CDR1 is SGHNT and CDR2 YENEEA. This CDR3 region has 17 residues. The CDR3: CQPAAYLRTSGSREQFF. DNA of the CDR3: TGCCAGCCAGCAGCTTATCTCCGGACTAGCGGGAGTAGGGAGCAGTTCTTC.

DNA of the CDR3: TGTGCCAGCAGCAGACTAGCGGAGAGCTCCTACAATGAGCAGTTCTTC. Translation: CASSRLAESSYNEQFF. V gene TRBV7-2 combines with J gene TRBJ2-1; 9 nucleotides agree with TRBD2. V dropped 5 bases and J dropped 0; count of bases not matched to a gene: 5. The CDR3 totals 16 residues. Germline values: CDR1 SGHTA, CDR2 FQGNSA. Together with reference TRBV7-2 and TRBJ2-1, the CDR3 gives the full variable domain: GAGVSQSPSNKVTEKGKDVELRCDPISGHTALYWYRQSLGQGLEFLIYFQGNSAPDKSGLPSDRFSAERTGGSVSTLTIQRTQQEDSAVYLCASSRLAESSYNEQFFGPGTRLTVL.

The genes are TRBV7-9 and TRBJ2-7; TRBD2 aligns across 7 bases. Germline CDR1 is SEHNR and CDR2 is FQNEAQ (reference sequence). This CDR3 comprises 15 residues. V dropped 5 bases and J dropped 1; count of bases not matched to a gene: 8. CDR3 in amino acids: CASSTAGLESYEQYF. CDR3 DNA sequence: TGTGCCAGCAGCACAGCGGGGCTAGAATCCTACGAGCAGTACTTC.